This TCR beta chain was retrieved from a study of cytomegalovirus exposure and HLA in healthy donors. The CDR3 has 15 amino acids. With 0 bases removed from V and 3 bases from J, the gap between germline ends came to 8 bases. Germline values: CDR1 MGHRA, CDR2 YSYEKL. 13 Jbeta primers and 60 Vbeta primers were used for the PCR. Libraries were prepared by immunoSEQ multiplex PCR; TCRdb keeps only in-frame clonotypes and omits some of them. Here the sample spans 35,000 to 50,000 clones, 65% to 85% being singletons. Sample: PBMCs. The receptor was derived from a man in his forties or fifties in good health and CMV-seronegative. This sequence joins TRBV4-1 and TRBJ2-2; D unresolved. The CDR3 here is CASSQEETYTGELFF. Written as DNA, the CDR3 is TGCGCCAGCAGCCAAGAGGAGACCTACACCGGGGAGCTGTTTTTT.